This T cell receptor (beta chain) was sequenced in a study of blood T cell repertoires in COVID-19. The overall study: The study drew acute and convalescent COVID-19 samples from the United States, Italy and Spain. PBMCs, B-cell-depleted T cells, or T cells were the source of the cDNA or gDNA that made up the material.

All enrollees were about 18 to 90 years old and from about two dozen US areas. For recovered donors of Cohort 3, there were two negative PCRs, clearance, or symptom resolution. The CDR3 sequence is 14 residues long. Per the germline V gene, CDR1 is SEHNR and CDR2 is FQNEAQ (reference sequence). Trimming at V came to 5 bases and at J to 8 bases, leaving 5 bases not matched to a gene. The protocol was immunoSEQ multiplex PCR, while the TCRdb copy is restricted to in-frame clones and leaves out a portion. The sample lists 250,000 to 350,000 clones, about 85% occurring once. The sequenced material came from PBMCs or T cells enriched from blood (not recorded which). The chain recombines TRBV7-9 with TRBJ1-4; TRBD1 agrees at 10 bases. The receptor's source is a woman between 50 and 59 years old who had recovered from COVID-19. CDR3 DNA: TGTGCCAGCAGCAAGACAGGGGGCGAGGAAAAACTGTTTTTT. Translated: CASSKTGGEEKLFF. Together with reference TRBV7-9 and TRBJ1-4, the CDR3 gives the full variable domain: DTGVSQNPRHKITKRGQNVTFRCDPISEHNRLYWYRQTLGQGPEFLTYFQNEAQLEKSRLLSDRFSAERPKGSFSTLEIQRTEQGDSAMYLCASSKTGGEEKLFFGSGTQLSVL.